The sequence of this T cell receptor beta chain was determined in a study of blood T cell repertoires in COVID-19. Turning to the study itself: Donors in the United States, Italy and Spain gave samples during acute or convalescent COVID-19.

This CDR3 spans 15 amino acids. Germline V lookup: CDR1 SGHTA, CDR2 FQGTGA. The V and J ends lost 1 base and 2 bases respectively, with 11 bases between them. The Seattle patients joined while their infection was active and were tracked longitudinally afterward. Original processing methods: Reference gene primer amplification in the assay estimated nucleated cell counts. Only in-frame clones appear in the TCRdb table, and some are missing; sequencing was by immunoSEQ multiplex PCR. V and J calls and clone size follow that table, whereas D and trimming were derived from the DNA. Found here are 77,000 or so clones, roughly 80% of them singletons; the top ten hold approximately 6.9%.

The gene calls are TRBV7-3 and TRBJ2-5; D might be TRBD2 (6 bases). The TCR comes from a man aged 25-45 years with COVID-19, enrolled during active disease. Sequencing was performed on peripheral blood. The chain's CDR3 is CASSLRGDAQETQYF. Written as DNA, the CDR3 is TGTGCCAGCAGCTTAAGGGGGGATGCTCAAGAGACCCAGTACTTC.